This T cell receptor beta chain was captured by sequencing in a study of blood T cell repertoires in COVID-19. Method: immunoSEQ multiplex PCR; TCRdb's copy keeps in-frame clones and lacks some. The repertoire holds about 170,000 clones, with roughly 86% as singletons. The CDR3 runs 15 residues. The ends lost 5 bases at V and 5 bases at J; junction bases unmatched: 9. The V gene's germline CDR1 is SEHNR and CDR2 FQNEAQ (reference sequence). This receptor was obtained from a woman aged 45-65 years with acute or convalescent COVID-19. The sequencing sample was made of peripheral blood. The chain recombines TRBV7-9 with TRBJ2-1; 7 bases align to TRBD2. Written as DNA, the CDR3 is TGTGCCAGCAGCCCGTCTGGCGGGAGAAACAATGAGCAGTTCTTC. This sequence encodes CASSPSGGRNNEQFF.